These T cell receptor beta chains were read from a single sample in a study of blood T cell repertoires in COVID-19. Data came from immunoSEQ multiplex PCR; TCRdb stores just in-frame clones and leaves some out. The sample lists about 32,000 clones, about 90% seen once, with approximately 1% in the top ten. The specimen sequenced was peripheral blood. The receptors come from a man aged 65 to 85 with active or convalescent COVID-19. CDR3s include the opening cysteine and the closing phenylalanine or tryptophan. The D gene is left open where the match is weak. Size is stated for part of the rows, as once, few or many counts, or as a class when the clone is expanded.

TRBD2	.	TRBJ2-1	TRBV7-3	TGTGCCAGCAGCTCCCCCGGACTAGCGACCCACAATGAGCAGTTCTTC	CASSSPGLATHNEQFF
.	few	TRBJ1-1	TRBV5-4	TGTGCCAGCAGCTCACAGGGACGGGTCGAAGCTTTCTTT	CASSSQGRVEAFF
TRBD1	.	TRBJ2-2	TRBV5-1	TGCGCCAGCAGCGTGCAGGGGGCGGCGAACACCGGGGAGCTGTTTTTT	CASSVQGAANTGELFF
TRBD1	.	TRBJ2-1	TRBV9	TGTGCCAGCAGCGTAGCCGTCCAGACAGGGTCCAATGAGCAGTTCTTC	CASSVAVQTGSNEQFF
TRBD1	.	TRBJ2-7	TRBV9	TGTGCCAGCAGCGCAGACCGGACAGGGGTCTACGAGCAGTACTTC	CASSADRTGVYEQYF
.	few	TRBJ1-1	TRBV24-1	TGTGCCACCAGTGGCGTGGGTACAGTTGAAGCTTTCTTT	CATSGVGTVEAFF
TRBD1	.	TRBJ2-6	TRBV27	TGTGCCAGCAGTTTCCGGGACAGGGCCGTCCTGACTTTC	CASSFRDRAVLTF
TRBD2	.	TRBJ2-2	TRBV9	TGTGCCAGCAGCCCTCAACCACTAGCGGGGGGGCCTAACGGGGAGCTGTTTTTT	CASSPQPLAGGPNGELFF
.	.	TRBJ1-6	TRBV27	TGTGCCAGCAGTTTACAGGTCTATAATTCACCCCTCCACTTT	CASSLQVYNSPLHF
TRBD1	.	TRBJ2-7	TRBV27	TGTGCCAGCAGTTCATCGGGACAGGGGTCGTACGAGCAGTACTTC	CASSSSGQGSYEQYF
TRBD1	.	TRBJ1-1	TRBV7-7	TGTGCTAGCAGCTCGACCCAGGGGGCGCTGTTGGGTACTGAAGCTTTCTTT	CASSSTQGALLGTEAFF
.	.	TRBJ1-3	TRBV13	TGTGCCAGCAGCTTAGTCGGGGGGCCTGGAAACACCATATATTTT	CASSLVGGPGNTIYF
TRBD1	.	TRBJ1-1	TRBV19	TGTGCCAGTAGTGGGGGGACAGGGTTGAACACTGAAGCTTTCTTT	CASSGGTGLNTEAFF
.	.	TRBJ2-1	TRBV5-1	TGCGCCAGCAGCTCAGACTCGATCTCCTACAATGAGCAGTTCTTC	CASSSDSISYNEQFF
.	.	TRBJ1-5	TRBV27	TGTGCCAGCAGAGGCAGGGGACATCAGCCCCAGCATTTT	CASRGRGHQPQHF
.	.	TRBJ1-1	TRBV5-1	TGCGCCAGCAGCTCGTCTCCGGGATACGCTGAAGCTTTCTTT	CASSSSPGYAEAFF
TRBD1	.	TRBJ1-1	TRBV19	TGTGCCAGTAGTACCGAACAGGGGGGCACTGAAGCTTTCTTT	CASSTEQGGTEAFF
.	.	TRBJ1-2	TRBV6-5	TGTGCCAGCAGTTACACCGGACAGATCCCCTATGGCTACACCTTC	CASSYTGQIPYGYTF